A single sample is the source of the 5 T cell receptor beta chains below, sequenced in a study of CD8 T cells in ankylosing spondylitis. One entry per CDR3 protein, called by TCRdb with MiXCR from the 5' RACE reads. The sample records some 200,000 distinct CDR3 sequences, around a sixth being singletons. Input material: blood, either unsorted or a sorted T cell fraction (not recorded which). The receptors were gathered from a male donor aged 5 to 29 with ankylosing spondylitis or in good health (not recorded which).

This clonotype was picked up many times. J is TRBJ2-1 and V is TRBV3-1; D is unclear. The CDR3 is 16 amino acids. V lost 0 bases and J 4 bases, leaving 13 bases between the germline ends. Germline CDR1 reads LGHDT; CDR2 reads YNNKEL (reference sequence). The CDR3 loop reads CASSQDIGHSYNEQFF. DNA of the CDR3: TGTGCCAGCAGCCAAGATATCGGCCATTCTTACAATGAGCAGTTCTTC.

At least ten counts were recorded for this clonotype. CDR3 sequence: CASSLLSLAVIADTQYF. Written as DNA, the CDR3 is TGTGCCAGCAGTTTATTGTCCCTAGCCGTGATCGCAGATACGCAGTATTTT. This chain links TRBV27 with TRBJ2-3, with D maybe TRBD2 (5 bases). The CDR3 length is 17 residues. Trimming removed 1 base from V and 4 bases from J, with 18 bases in between. In germline, CDR1 is MNHEY, CDR2 SMNVEV (reference sequence).

This clonotype has ten or more counts. The V call is TRBV12-3 or TRBV12-4, the J call TRBJ2-2; D is uncertain. The CDR3 length is 13 residues. Trimming cost V 7 bases and J 5 bases, with 11 bases left between them. CDR3 protein: CASIPTMTGELFF. The DNA for the CDR3 is TGTGCCAGCATCCCGACGATGACCGGGGAGCTGTTTTTT.

The table lists this clonotype with many counts. V and J are TRBV14 and TRBJ2-6; the match to TRBD1 covers 10 bases. Germline V gives CDR1 SGHDN, CDR2 FVKESK. The length of the CDR3 is 20 residues. The junction had 12 bases not matched to a gene; V was cut back by 4 bases and J by 0 bases. CDR3 DNA sequence: TGTGCCAGCAGCCGCAACGTCAGGGACAGGGGACCCTCTGGGGCCAACGTCCTGACTTTC. Its translation is CASSRNVRDRGPSGANVLTF. The whole variable domain, remainder taken from reference TRBV14 and TRBJ2-6, is EAGVTQFPSHSVIEKGQTVTLRCDPISGHDNLYWYRRVMGKEIKFLLHFVKESKQDESGMPNNRFLAERTGGTYSTLKVQPAELEDSGVYFCASSRNVRDRGPSGANVLTFGAGSRLTVL.

This clonotype was detected ten times or more. The rearrangement uses TRBV9 and TRBJ1-1; D is perhaps TRBD1 (5 bases). From germline, CDR1 is SGDLS and CDR2 YYNGEE. The V end lost 3 bases, the J end lost 5 bases, and 8 bases lay between the germline ends. The CDR3 covers 12 residues. CDR3 region: CASSARETEAFF. CDR3 nucleotide sequence: TGTGCCAGCAGCGCCAGGGAGACTGAAGCTTTCTTT.